These T cell receptor beta chains were read from a single sample in a study of blood T cell repertoires in COVID-19. Clones were sequenced by immunoSEQ multiplex PCR, and TCRdb holds only the in-frame ones, with some missing. This table holds 200,000 to 250,000 clones, about nine tenths found once. The sequenced sample consisted of peripheral blood. The receptors were sampled from an older man with acute or convalescent COVID-19. Each CDR3 is given with its conserved first and last residue. D genes are given only for firm matches. Clone size, where shown, is once, few, many, or a class for clones that have expanded.

abundance: once; v_gene: TRBV6-4; d_gene: .; j_gene: TRBJ2-1; CDR3aa: CASSDGGGNNEQFF; CDR3nt: TGTGCCAGCAGTGATGGGGGAGGAAACAATGAGCAGTTCTTC
abundance: .; v_gene: TRBV25-1; d_gene: TRBD1; j_gene: TRBJ1-4; CDR3aa: CASSEYRGTANNEKLFF; CDR3nt: TGTGCCAGCAGTGAATATCGAGGGACAGCTAATAATGAAAAACTGTTTTTT
abundance: .; v_gene: TRBV7-2; d_gene: .; j_gene: TRBJ2-3; CDR3aa: CASSLIPPGRGSTDTQYF; CDR3nt: TGTGCCAGCAGCTTAATACCCCCCGGGCGGGGCAGCACAGATACGCAGTATTTT
abundance: .; v_gene: TRBV7-6; d_gene: TRBD2; j_gene: TRBJ2-2; CDR3aa: CASRPTSGSGSGELFF; CDR3nt: TGTGCCAGCAGACCTACTAGCGGGAGTGGCTCCGGGGAGCTGTTTTTT
abundance: .; v_gene: TRBV7-2; d_gene: TRBD1; j_gene: TRBJ1-1; CDR3aa: CASSLGTGSTEAFF; CDR3nt: TGTGCCAGCAGCCTCGGGACAGGGAGCACTGAAGCTTTCTTT
abundance: .; v_gene: TRBV18; d_gene: .; j_gene: TRBJ2-7; CDR3aa: CASSPGTGGYEQYF; CDR3nt: TGTGCCAGCTCACCTGGGACTGGAGGGTACGAGCAGTACTTC
abundance: .; v_gene: TRBV21-1; d_gene: .; j_gene: TRBJ1-2; CDR3aa: CASSPLGRVFYGYTF; CDR3nt: TGTGCCAGCAGCCCCCTGGGGCGTGTCTTCTACGGCTACACCTTC
abundance: once; v_gene: TRBV28; d_gene: .; j_gene: TRBJ2-2; CDR3aa: CASNPRAGELFF; CDR3nt: TGTGCCAGCAATCCCCGAGCCGGGGAGCTGTTTTTT
abundance: .; v_gene: TRBV30; d_gene: .; j_gene: TRBJ1-1; CDR3aa: CAWIRDRGGGAFF; CDR3nt: TGTGCCTGGATCCGGGACCGGGGGGGAGGGGCTTTCTTT
abundance: .; v_gene: TRBV12-3/TRBV12-4; d_gene: .; j_gene: TRBJ2-1; CDR3aa: CASSPGVGEQFF; CDR3nt: TGTGCCAGCAGTCCAGGGGTCGGGGAGCAGTTCTTC
abundance: .; v_gene: TRBV18; d_gene: TRBD1; j_gene: TRBJ2-5; CDR3aa: CASSPPGQGIGETQYF; CDR3nt: TGTGCCAGCTCCCCACCCGGACAGGGTATAGGAGAGACCCAGTACTTC
abundance: .; v_gene: TRBV27; d_gene: .; j_gene: TRBJ1-5; CDR3aa: CASRLGVHQPQHF; CDR3nt: TGTGCCAGCAGGCTAGGGGTGCATCAGCCCCAGCATTTT
abundance: .; v_gene: TRBV11-2; d_gene: .; j_gene: TRBJ1-2; CDR3aa: CASSFGGRGGYTF; CDR3nt: TGTGCCAGCAGCTTCGGGGGGCGCGGGGGCTACACCTTC
abundance: .; v_gene: TRBV21-1; d_gene: .; j_gene: TRBJ2-3; CDR3aa: CASSKEADTQYF; CDR3nt: TGTGCCAGCAGCAAGGAGGCAGATACGCAGTATTTT
abundance: .; v_gene: TRBV3-1/TRBV3-2; d_gene: .; j_gene: TRBJ1-5; CDR3aa: CASSQWVSGGQPQHF; CDR3nt: TGTGCCAGCAGCCAATGGGTCTCAGGAGGTCAGCCCCAGCATTTT
abundance: .; v_gene: TRBV10-3; d_gene: .; j_gene: TRBJ2-1; CDR3aa: CAISSSFVGGYNEQFF; CDR3nt: TGTGCCATCAGCTCCTCATTCGTCGGAGGCTACAATGAGCAGTTCTTC
abundance: .; v_gene: TRBV19; d_gene: TRBD1; j_gene: TRBJ1-5; CDR3aa: CASSLTGSGNQPQHF; CDR3nt: TGTGCCAGTAGCCTGACAGGGTCTGGTAATCAGCCCCAGCATTTT
abundance: .; v_gene: TRBV28; d_gene: .; j_gene: TRBJ1-5; CDR3aa: CASSLMGAQHF; CDR3nt: TGTGCCAGCAGTTTAATGGGAGCCCAGCATTTT
abundance: .; v_gene: TRBV5-1; d_gene: .; j_gene: TRBJ2-5; CDR3aa: CASQGSPQETQYF; CDR3nt: TGCGCCAGCCAGGGGTCCCCACAAGAGACCCAGTACTTC
abundance: .; v_gene: TRBV5-1; d_gene: .; j_gene: TRBJ2-1; CDR3aa: CASSSRDYNEQFF; CDR3nt: TGCGCCAGCAGCTCCAGGGACTACAATGAGCAGTTCTTC